These 23 T cell receptor beta chains were sequenced from one sample in a study of cytomegalovirus exposure and HLA in healthy donors. The PCR had 60 Vbeta and 13 Jbeta primers. Measured with immunoSEQ multiplex PCR; TCRdb has only the in-frame clones, and not every one. The sample has approximately 140,000 clones, 60% to 85% seen once. Sequencing used PBMCs. These receptors came from a man in his forties in good health and CMV-seronegative.

The chain carries TRBV11-2 and TRBJ2-1; 8 positions match TRBD1. CDR1 is SGHAT, CDR2 FQNNGV, per germline. V gave up 5 bases and J gave up 0 bases; unmatched junction bases: 3. The CDR3 runs 15 residues. For the CDR3, the DNA is TGTGCCAGCAGCACGACAGGGGCCTCCTACAATGAGCAGTTCTTC. It is translated as CASSTTGASYNEQFF.

V usage is TRBV2 and J usage is TRBJ2-5; 11 bases fit TRBD2. The germline gives CDR1 SNHLY, CDR2 FYNNEI. V lost 6 bases to trimming and J lost 5 bases; unmatched junction nucleotides: 11. The CDR3 runs 16 residues. The CDR3 loop is CASRDPLAGVRETQYF. CDR3 in DNA: TGTGCCAGCAGAGACCCACTAGCGGGGGTGAGGGAGACCCAGTACTTC.

The gene calls are TRBV15 and TRBJ2-3, with 8 bases identical to TRBD2. V was pared by 4 bases and J by 5 bases, with 17 bases of the junction left unmatched. This CDR3 is built from 18 residues. The germline gives CDR1 LNHNV, CDR2 YYDKDF (reference sequence). The DNA for the CDR3 is TGTGCCACCAGCACTCACGGAACCGGGGGGGGCCTGTTAGATACGCAGTATTTT. The encoded protein is CATSTHGTGGGLLDTQYF.

This chain uses TRBV5-1 with TRBJ2-1; a weak D match, TRBD2 (5 bases). This CDR3 spans 13 amino acids. Looked up from germline, CDR1 is SGHRS and CDR2 is YFSETQ. V gave up 0 bases and J gave up 7 bases, with 8 bases separating them. CDR3 sequence reads: CASSLETRNEQFF. The CDR3 bases are TGCGCCAGCAGCTTGGAAACTAGGAATGAGCAGTTCTTC.

The J gene is TRBJ1-5, the V gene TRBV5-8; possibly TRBD1 for D (6 bases). Germline V gene lookup returns CDR1 SGHTS and CDR2 YDEGEE. The CDR3 contains 16 residues. Trimming shortened V by 4 bases and J by 4 bases, and 18 bases separated the two germline ends. The CDR3 region is CASSTLTGVGNQPQHF. The CDR3 region has the DNA TGTGCCAGCAGCACCTTGACAGGCGTGGGGAATCAGCCCCAGCATTTT.

Here the CDR3 reads CASSQDGSTNEKLFF. CDR3 coding DNA: TGCGCCAGCAGCCAAGACGGGTCAACTAATGAAAAACTGTTTTTT. The J gene is TRBJ1-4, the V gene TRBV4-3; D not resolved. This CDR3 has 15 amino acids. Trimming shortened V by 0 bases and J by 0 bases, and 5 bases separated the two germline ends. Germline CDR1 and CDR2: LGHNA and YSLEER.

In this sample, this clone turned up a few times. V usage is TRBV5-4 and J usage is TRBJ1-1; 7 bases align to TRBD1. Germline V gene sequence: CDR1 SGHNT, CDR2 YYREEE (reference sequence). This CDR3 is 12 amino acids long. V shed 4 bases and J 9 bases; nucleotides not matched to a gene: 6. CDR3 coding DNA: TGTGCCAGCAGCCCCTCAGGGGGAAAAGCTTTCTTT. Translated: CASSPSGGKAFF.

The chain is built from TRBV28 and TRBJ2-2; TRBD1 matches 7 bases. CDR3 length equals 17 residues. The V gene end was trimmed by 1 base and the J gene end by 2 bases; junction bases not matched to a gene: 7. The germline V gene encodes CDR1 MDHEN and CDR2 SYDVKM. The CDR3 here is CASSLFSRDSNTGELFF. The CDR3 DNA sequence: TGTGCCAGCAGTTTATTTTCCCGGGACAGTAACACCGGGGAGCTGTTTTTT.

Turning to this clone: Other DNA sequences in the sample encode the same CDR3. The chain links TRBV9 to TRBJ2-5; TRBD2 matches at 7 bases. The germline V gene encodes CDR1 SGDLS and CDR2 YYNGEE. The CDR3 covers 14 residues. Trimming removed 0 bases from V and 5 bases from J; junction bases left unmatched: 4. The CDR3 loop is CASSVGEGVETQYF. Here the CDR3 DNA reads TGTGCCAGCAGCGTAGGGGAGGGAGTTGAGACCCAGTACTTC.

The chain employs TRBV5-1 and TRBJ1-2; 8 bases line up with TRBD1. CDR1 and CDR2 (germline): SGHRS, YFSETQ. The CDR3 is 17 residues long. The V segment lost 4 bases and the J segment 2 bases; nucleotides outside the gene matches: 13. The CDR3 bases are TGCGCCAGCAGCCCGTCTGGCAGGGGGCCGTCAAACTATGGCTACACCTTC. Protein product: CASSPSGRGPSNYGYTF.

This clone showed up just a few times. The CDR3 is CASSSSGGPVETQYF. The CDR3 DNA follows: TGCGCCAGCAGCTCAAGCGGGGGACCGGTCGAGACCCAGTACTTC. V is TRBV5-1 and J is TRBJ2-5, with 8 bases that match TRBD2. This CDR3 has 15 amino acids. With V trimmed by 3 bases and J by 5 bases, 9 bases remained unmatched. CDR1 SGHRS and CDR2 YFSETQ come from the germline V gene.

The rearrangement links TRBV25-1 to TRBJ2-1; TRBD2 is a possible D gene (6 bases). The CDR3 is 13 amino acids. The V end was cut by 5 bases, the J end by 7 bases, with 12 bases between. Germline CDR1 MGHDK, CDR2 SYGVNS. Here the CDR3 reads CASSRPGRNEQFF. CDR3 sequence (DNA): TGTGCCAGCAGTCGGCCGGGGAGGAATGAGCAGTTCTTC.

The chain combines TRBV4-1 with TRBJ2-3; D gene uncertain. The ends were cut back, 3 bases at V and 5 bases at J, with 9 bases in the middle. The CDR3 consists of 13 residues. The germline gives CDR1 MGHRA, CDR2 YSYEKL. The CDR3 reads CASSQASGDTQYF. CDR3 DNA: TGCGCCAGCAGCCAGGCTAGTGGAGATACGCAGTATTTT.

The count of this clone is one. The V and J genes are TRBV19 and TRBJ1-4, with 8 bases identical to TRBD1. V gave up 4 bases and J gave up 2 bases; unmatched junction bases: 3. The CDR3 spans 15 residues. The germline CDR1 and CDR2 sequences are LNHDA and SQIVND (reference sequence). In nucleotides, the CDR3 is TGTGCCAGTAGTACTCGACAGGGGACTAATGAAAAACTGTTTTTT. It specifies CASSTRQGTNEKLFF.

The chain couples TRBV9 to TRBJ2-5; 9 nucleotides match TRBD2. The CDR3 runs 14 residues. The J segment lost 6 bases and the V segment lost 6 bases, leaving 9 bases of the junction unmatched. CDR1 SGDLS and CDR2 YYNGEE come from the germline V gene. Written as DNA, the CDR3 is TGTGCCAGCAACCCGGGACTAGCACAACAGACCCAGTACTTC. Protein product: CASNPGLAQQTQYF. Filled out from reference TRBV9 and TRBJ2-5, the complete variable domain reads DSGVTQTPKHLITATGQRVTLRCSPRSGDLSVYWYQQSLDQGLQFLIQYYNGEERAKGNILERFSAQQFPDLHSELNLSSLELGDSALYFCASNPGLAQQTQYFGPGTRLLVL.

The CDR3 coding sequence is TGCAGCGTTGTTCGTGGTCGGGGATCGGACGAGCAGTACTTC. The encoded protein is CSVVRGRGSDEQYF. The V gene is TRBV29-1, the J gene TRBJ2-7, with D possibly matching TRBD2 (5 bases). This CDR3 is 14 amino acids long. Germline CDR1 and CDR2: SQVTM and ANQGSEA. The V gene lost 4 bases and the J gene lost 5 bases, with 18 bases spanning the gap.

The genes are TRBV9 and TRBJ2-3, with TRBD2 identical over 11 bases. J was trimmed by 0 bases and V by 0 bases; bases with no gene match: 3. This CDR3 has 17 amino acids. Per germline, CDR1 SGDLS and CDR2 YYNGEE. CDR3: CASSVVASGRSTDTQYF. CDR3 nucleotides: TGTGCCAGCAGCGTAGTGGCTAGCGGGAGGAGCACAGATACGCAGTATTTT.

The chain couples TRBV7-6 to TRBJ2-1, with unresolved D. The germline V gene encodes CDR1 SGHVS and CDR2 FNYEAQ. The CDR3 has 16 residues. The V end lost 5 bases, the J end lost 2 bases, and 16 bases lay between the germline ends. Written as DNA, the CDR3 is TGTGCCAGCAGCCCTAGGCCGGAGAGCGCCTACAATGAGCAGTTCTTC. This gives the protein CASSPRPESAYNEQFF.

The V gene is TRBV10-1, the J gene TRBJ2-7; D perhaps matches TRBD2 (5 bases). This CDR3 spans 13 amino acids. Per the germline V gene, CDR1 is WNHNN and CDR2 is SYGVQD (reference sequence). Trimming left V 9 bases short and J 5 bases short, with 17 bases between. The CDR3 sequence is CARRVTQSNEQYF. In DNA, the CDR3 is TGCGCCAGGAGGGTGACACAGAGTAACGAGCAGTACTTC.

The chain joins TRBV28 to TRBJ1-4; 7 bases are shared with TRBD1. This CDR3 is 13 amino acids long. Germline-derived CDR1 and CDR2 are MDHEN and SYDVKM. J lost 7 bases, V lost 8 bases, and 7 bases had no gene match. CDR3 sequence (DNA): TGTGCCAGCTTAGGGGGCGTCGGTGAAAAACTGTTTTTT. It codes for CASLGGVGEKLFF.

The table lists this clone with a few counts. The chain joins TRBV19 to TRBJ2-7; the D is unclear. The germline CDR1 and CDR2 sequences are LNHDA and SQIVND (reference sequence). The germline V and J ends were trimmed by 3 bases and 4 bases, with 10 bases remaining between them. The CDR3 spans 13 residues. CDR3 in amino acids: CASSIRHVYEQYF. The CDR3 region has the DNA TGTGCCAGTAGTATCCGACATGTTTACGAGCAGTACTTC.

CDR3 loop: CASSAWGTALLTEAFF. In DNA, the CDR3 is TGTGCCAGCAGCGCCTGGGGGACAGCCCTTCTCACTGAAGCTTTCTTT. V gene TRBV9 combines with J gene TRBJ1-1; 7 nucleotides line up with TRBD1. CDR1 is SGDLS and CDR2 is YYNGEE in the germline V gene. With 3 bases clipped from V and 4 bases from J, the junction kept 12 bases outside the gene matches. The CDR3 extends over 16 amino acids.

The count of this clone is one. The rearrangement links TRBV7-9 to TRBJ2-1; the match to TRBD2 covers 8 bases. The CDR3 length is 18 residues. Germline CDR1 reads SEHNR; CDR2 reads FQNEAQ (reference sequence). V trimming: 5 bases; J trimming: 0 bases; junction bases outside the gene matches: 12. CDR3 nucleotides: TGTGCCAGCAGCCTTCGGGGGAGCGGGGGCCACTCCTACAATGAGCAGTTCTTC. Protein product: CASSLRGSGGHSYNEQFF.